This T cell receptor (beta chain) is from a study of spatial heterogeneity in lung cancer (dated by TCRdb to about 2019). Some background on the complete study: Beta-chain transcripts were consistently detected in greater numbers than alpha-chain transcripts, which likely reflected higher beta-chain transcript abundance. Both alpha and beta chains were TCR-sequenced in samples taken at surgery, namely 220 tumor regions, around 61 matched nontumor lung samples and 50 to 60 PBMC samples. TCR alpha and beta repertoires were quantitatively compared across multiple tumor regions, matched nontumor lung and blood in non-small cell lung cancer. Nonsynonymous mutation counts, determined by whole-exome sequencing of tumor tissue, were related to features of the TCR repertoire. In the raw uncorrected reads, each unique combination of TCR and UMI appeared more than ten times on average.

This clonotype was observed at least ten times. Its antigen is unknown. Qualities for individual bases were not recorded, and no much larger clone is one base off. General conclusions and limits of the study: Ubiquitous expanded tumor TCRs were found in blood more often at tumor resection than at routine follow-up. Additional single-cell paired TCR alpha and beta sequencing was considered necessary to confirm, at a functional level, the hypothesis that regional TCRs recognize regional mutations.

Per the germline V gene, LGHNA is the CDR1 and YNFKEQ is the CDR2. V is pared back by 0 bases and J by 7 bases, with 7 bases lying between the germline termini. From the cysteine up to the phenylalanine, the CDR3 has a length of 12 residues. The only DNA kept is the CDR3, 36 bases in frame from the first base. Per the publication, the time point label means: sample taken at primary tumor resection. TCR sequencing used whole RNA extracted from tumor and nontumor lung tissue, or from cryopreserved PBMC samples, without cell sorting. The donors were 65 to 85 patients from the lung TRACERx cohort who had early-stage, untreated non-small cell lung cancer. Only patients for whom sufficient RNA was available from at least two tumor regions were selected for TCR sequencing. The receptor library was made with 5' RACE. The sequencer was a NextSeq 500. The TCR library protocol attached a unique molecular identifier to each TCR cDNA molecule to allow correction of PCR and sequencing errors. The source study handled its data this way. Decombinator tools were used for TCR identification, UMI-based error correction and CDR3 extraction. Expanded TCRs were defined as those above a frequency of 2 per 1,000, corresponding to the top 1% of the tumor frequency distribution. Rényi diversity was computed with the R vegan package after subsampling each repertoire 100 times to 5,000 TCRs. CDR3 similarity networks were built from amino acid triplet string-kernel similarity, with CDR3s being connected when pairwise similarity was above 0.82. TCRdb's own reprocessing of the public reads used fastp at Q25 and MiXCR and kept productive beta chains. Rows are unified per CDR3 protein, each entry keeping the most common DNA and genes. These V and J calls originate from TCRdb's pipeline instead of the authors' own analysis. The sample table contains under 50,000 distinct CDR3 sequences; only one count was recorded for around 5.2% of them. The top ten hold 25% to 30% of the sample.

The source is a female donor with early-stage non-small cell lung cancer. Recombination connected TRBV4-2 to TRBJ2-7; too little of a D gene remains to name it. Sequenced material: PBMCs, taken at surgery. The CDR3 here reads CASSQDSVEQYF. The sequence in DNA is TGTGCCAGCAGCCAAGATTCAGTAGAGCAGTACTTC.